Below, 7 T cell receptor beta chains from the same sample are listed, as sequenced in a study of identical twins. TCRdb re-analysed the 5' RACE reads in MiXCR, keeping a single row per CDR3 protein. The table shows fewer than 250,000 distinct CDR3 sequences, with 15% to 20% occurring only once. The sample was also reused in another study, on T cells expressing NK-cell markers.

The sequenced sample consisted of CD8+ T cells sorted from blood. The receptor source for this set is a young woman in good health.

CDR3 amino acids: CSAREVDEQYF. The CDR3 DNA is TGCAGTGCTAGAGAGGTGGACGAGCAGTACTTC. J is TRBJ2-7 and V is TRBV20-1; D unclear. Germline lookup yields CDR1 DFQATT and CDR2 SNEGSKA (reference sequence). This CDR3 region has 11 residues. Trimming left V 0 bases short and J 5 bases short, with 5 bases between.

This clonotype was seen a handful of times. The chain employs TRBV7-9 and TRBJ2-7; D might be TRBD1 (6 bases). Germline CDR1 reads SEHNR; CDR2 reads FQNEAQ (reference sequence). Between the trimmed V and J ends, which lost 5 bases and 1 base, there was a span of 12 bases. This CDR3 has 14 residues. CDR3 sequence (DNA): TGTGCCAGCAGCCCCCGGGACAATTCCTACGAGCAGTACTTC. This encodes CASSPRDNSYEQYF.

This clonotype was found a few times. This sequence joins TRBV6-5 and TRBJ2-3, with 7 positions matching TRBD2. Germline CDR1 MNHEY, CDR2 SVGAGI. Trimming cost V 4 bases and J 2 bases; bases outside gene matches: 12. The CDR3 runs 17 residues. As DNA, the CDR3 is TGTGCCAGCAGTTCCGGGACTACCTGGGGACCCACAGATACGCAGTATTTT. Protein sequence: CASSSGTTWGPTDTQYF.

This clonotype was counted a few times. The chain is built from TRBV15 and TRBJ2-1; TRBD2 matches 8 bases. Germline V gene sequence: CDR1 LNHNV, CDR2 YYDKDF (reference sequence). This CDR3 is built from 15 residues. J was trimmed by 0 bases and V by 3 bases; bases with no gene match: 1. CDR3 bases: TGTGCCACCAGCAGGAGCGGGAGCTCCTACAATGAGCAGTTCTTC. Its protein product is CATSRSGSSYNEQFF.

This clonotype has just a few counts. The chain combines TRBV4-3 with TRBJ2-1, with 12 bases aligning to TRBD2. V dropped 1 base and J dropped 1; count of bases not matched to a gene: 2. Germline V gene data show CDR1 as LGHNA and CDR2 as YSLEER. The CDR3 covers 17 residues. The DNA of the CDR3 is TGCGCCAGCAGCCAAGTTACTAGCGGGAGGTCCTACAATGAGCAGTTCTTC. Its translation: CASSQVTSGRSYNEQFF.

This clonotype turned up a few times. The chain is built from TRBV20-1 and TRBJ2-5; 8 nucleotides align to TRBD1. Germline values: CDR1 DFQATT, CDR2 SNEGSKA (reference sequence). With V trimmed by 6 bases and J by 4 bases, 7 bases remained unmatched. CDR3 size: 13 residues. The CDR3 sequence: CSAQGAMRETQYF. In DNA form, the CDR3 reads TGCAGTGCCCAGGGGGCAATGAGAGAGACCCAGTACTTC.

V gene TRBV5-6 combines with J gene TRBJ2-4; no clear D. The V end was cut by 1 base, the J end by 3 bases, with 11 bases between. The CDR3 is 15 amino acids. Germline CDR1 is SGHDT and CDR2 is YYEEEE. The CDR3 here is CASSLTSAGKNIQYF. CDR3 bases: TGTGCCAGCAGCTTGACATCTGCAGGCAAAAACATTCAGTACTTC.